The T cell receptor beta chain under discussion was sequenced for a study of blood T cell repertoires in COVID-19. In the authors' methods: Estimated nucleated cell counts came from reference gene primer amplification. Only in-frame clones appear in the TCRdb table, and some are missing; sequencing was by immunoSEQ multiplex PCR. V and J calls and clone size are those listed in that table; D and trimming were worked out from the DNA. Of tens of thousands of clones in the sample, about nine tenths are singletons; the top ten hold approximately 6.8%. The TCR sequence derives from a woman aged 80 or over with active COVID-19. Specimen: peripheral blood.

The CDR3 DNA reads TGTGCCAGCAGCCAGACTAGCGGTACTGGGGTCCAAGAGACCCAGTACTTC. This sequence encodes CASSQTSGTGVQETQYF. This chain joins TRBV3-1 (or the pseudogene TRBV3-2) and TRBJ2-5, with 9 nucleotides matching TRBD2. The CDR3 has 17 residues. Per the germline V gene, CDR1 is LGHDT and CDR2 is YNNKEL (reference sequence). V trimming: 3 bases; J trimming: 1 base; junction bases outside the gene matches: 9.